This T cell receptor beta chain was retrieved from a study of CD8+ T cells in alopecia areata. Comments on this clone: No antigen is known for it.

RNA, once extracted, was reverse transcribed into cDNA for use as the sequencing template. Only in-frame clones appear in the TCRdb table, and some are missing; sequencing was by immunoSEQ multiplex PCR. The sample contains 170,000 or so clones, roughly 60% of which appear only once. The study's findings and limits: For lesional scalp, especially alopecia totalis/universalis, clonality was higher than in normal scalp.

This CDR3 spans 13 amino acids. V was clipped by 4 bases and J by 8 bases, with 12 bases between them. Germline CDR1 is LNHNV and CDR2 is YYDKDF (reference sequence). This clonotype was obtained from a human donor with alopecia areata. The sequencing here drew on CD4+ T cells sorted from blood, taken at week 0. The V call is TRBV15, the J call TRBJ1-3, with D unclear. CDR3 sequence: CATSTTMEDTIYF. Here the CDR3 DNA reads TGTGCCACCAGCACAACAATGGAGGACACCATATATTTT.